One and the same sample provided the 2 T cell receptor beta chains below, sequenced in a study of CD8 T cells in ankylosing spondylitis listed by TCRdb under 2017. The library was produced with 5' RACE. The listed sequencing device is Illumina HiSeq 2500. The public reads were reprocessed in TCRdb via fastp at Q25 and MiXCR, keeping in-frame beta chains. Records with the same CDR3 protein are collapsed into one entry carrying the most frequent genes and DNA. This sample lists 150,000 to 200,000 distinct CDR3 sequences; 10% to 15% were detected once. The top ten clones comprise 11% of the sample. The sequencing sample was made of blood, either unsorted or a sorted T cell fraction (not recorded which). These TCRs come from a female donor with ankylosing spondylitis or in good health (not recorded which).

This clonotype was picked up a small number of times. V and J are TRBV30 and TRBJ1-2; no definite D call. The length of the CDR3 is 11 residues. Germline values: CDR1 GTSNPN, CDR2 SVGIG (reference sequence). Between the trimmed V and J ends, which lost 4 bases and 8 bases, there was a span of 11 bases. The CDR3 bases are TGTGCCTGGACAGAGGGCGCGGGCTACACCTTC. Translating gives CAWTEGAGYTF.

The genes are TRBV18 and TRBJ2-1; possibly TRBD2 for D (7 bases). The CDR3 totals 17 residues. Trimming cost V 6 bases and J 4 bases, with 22 bases left between them. Germline assignment: CDR1 KGHSH and CDR2 LQKENI. In nucleotides, the CDR3 is TGTGCCAGCTCCACCGGCGGGGGCGGAGGGCCGTACAATGAGCAGTTCTTC. This codes for CASSTGGGGGPYNEQFF.